Listed below are T cell receptor beta chains from one sample, sequenced in a study of radiation and T cells in renal cell carcinoma. Only in-frame clones appear in the TCRdb table, and some are missing; sequencing was by immunoSEQ multiplex PCR. The table has about 150,000 clones, 88% seen once. Sample: blood, taken from a patient whose treatment included radiotherapy and nephrectomy. Receptors originate from a woman in her seventies with renal cell carcinoma. Each CDR3 is given with its conserved first and last residue. Fields, in order: clone size, V gene, J gene, D gene, CDR3 protein, CDR3 DNA. D genes are given only for firm matches. A clone size is listed for some rows: how often the clone was seen (once, few, many), or a class if it is expanded.

>-|TRBV19|TRBJ1-1|TRBD1
CASNIRSFKGTGASSVSTEAFF
TGTGCCAGTAACATAAGATCTTTTAAGGGGACAGGGGCTTCTTCAGTCTCCACTGAAGCTTTCTTT
>few|TRBV30|TRBJ1-1|-
CAWSVRKGLNTEAFF
TGTGCCTGGAGTGTACGCAAGGGCCTGAACACTGAAGCTTTCTTT
>-|TRBV29-1|TRBJ1-2|TRBD1
CSVEGLQGGPGGYTF
TGCAGCGTTGAAGGCCTACAGGGGGGCCCGGGGGGCTACACCTTC
>-|TRBV13|TRBJ2-7|-
CASSLGRGREQYF
TGTGCCAGCAGCTTAGGGCGGGGGCGCGAGCAGTACTTC
>-|TRBV19|TRBJ1-1|TRBD1
CASGQGRWNTEAFF
TGTGCCAGTGGACAGGGAAGATGGAACACTGAAGCTTTCTTT
>-|TRBV4-1|TRBJ1-3|-
CASSPFQGSGNTIYF
TGCGCCAGCAGCCCTTTCCAGGGCTCTGGAAACACCATATATTTT
>few|TRBV6-1|TRBJ1-1|-
CASSEKVPEAFF
TGTGCCAGCAGTGAGAAGGTCCCTGAAGCTTTCTTT
>few|TRBV29-1|TRBJ1-1|-
CSLQWGGEAFF
TGCAGCCTCCAGTGGGGCGGAGAAGCTTTCTTT
>-|TRBV20-1|TRBJ2-7|-
CSAPIDEQYF
TGCAGTGCTCCAATTGACGAGCAGTACTTC
>-|TRBV5-1|TRBJ2-7|-
CASSSRGINEQYF
TGCGCCAGCAGCTCCCGGGGGATCAACGAGCAGTACTTC
>-|TRBV7-9|TRBJ1-1|-
CASSSRGRNTEAFF
TGTGCCAGCAGCTCCAGGGGCCGGAACACTGAAGCTTTCTTT
>-|TRBV15|TRBJ1-1|TRBD1
CATSRDRPDRVDRNTEAFF
TGTGCCACCAGCAGAGATCGCCCGGACAGGGTAGATCGTAATACTGAAGCTTTCTTT
>-|TRBV29-1|TRBJ2-4|-
CSVAAQGRRAVAKNIQYF
TGCAGCGTTGCCGCTCAGGGCCGAAGGGCAGTTGCCAAAAACATTCAGTACTTC
>-|TRBV14|TRBJ2-5|-
CASSQFGRLGETQYF
TGTGCCAGCAGCCAATTTGGACGACTGGGAGAGACCCAGTACTTC
>-|TRBV19|TRBJ2-7|TRBD1
CASSPQRQGNYEQYF
TGTGCCAGTAGTCCCCAGCGACAGGGGAACTACGAGCAGTACTTC
>once|TRBV11-3|TRBJ1-2|TRBD1
CASSTGTGNYGYTF
TGTGCCAGCAGCACGGGGACAGGGAACTATGGCTACACCTTC
>-|TRBV27|TRBJ2-7|TRBD2
CASSGGATYEQYF
TGTGCCAGCAGCGGGGGGGCGACCTACGAGCAGTACTTC
>-|TRBV5-1|TRBJ1-5|-
CASSPDGGNQPQHF
TGCGCCAGCAGCCCGGACGGGGGCAATCAGCCCCAGCATTTT
>-|TRBV7-9|TRBJ2-1|TRBD1
CASSSGTEDNEQFF
TGTGCCAGCAGCTCCGGGACAGAGGACAATGAGCAGTTCTTC
>-|TRBV23-1|TRBJ2-7|TRBD2
CATSPGAGGFYEQYF
TGCGCCACCTCGCCCGGAGCGGGGGGTTTCTACGAGCAGTACTTC
>-|TRBV27|TRBJ1-1|-
CASSLSRNTEAFF
TGTGCCAGCAGTTTATCGAGGAACACTGAAGCTTTCTTT
>-|TRBV18|TRBJ2-3|TRBD2
CASSPILPSGGAQDTQYF
TGTGCCAGCTCACCAATACTTCCTAGCGGGGGGGCCCAAGATACGCAGTATTTT
>-|TRBV5-4|TRBJ2-7|-
CASSWGAGTATYEQYF
TGTGCCAGCAGCTGGGGGGCGGGGACAGCTACTTACGAGCAGTACTTC
>-|TRBV28|TRBJ2-7|-
CASSLTYYEQYF
TGTGCCAGCAGTTTAACCTACTACGAGCAGTACTTC
>-|TRBV7-2|TRBJ2-1|-
CASSARVGLEQFF
TGTGCCAGCAGCGCAAGAGTGGGGCTTGAGCAGTTCTTC
>-|TRBV15|TRBJ2-5|-
CATSRGQVQETQYF
TGTGCCACCAGCAGAGGACAGGTCCAAGAGACCCAGTACTTC
>-|TRBV7-9|TRBJ1-1|-
CASSQAGGTEAFF
TGTGCCAGCAGCCAGGCGGGGGGCACTGAAGCTTTCTTT
>-|TRBV7-9|TRBJ2-7|TRBD2
CASSFSNGLALPGDYEQYF
TGTGCCAGCAGTTTCTCGAACGGACTAGCGCTTCCCGGGGACTACGAGCAGTACTTC
>-|TRBV23-1|TRBJ2-3|-
CASSPWGPDTQYF
TGCGCCAGCAGTCCCTGGGGGCCAGATACGCAGTATTTT
>-|TRBV28|TRBJ1-6|-
CASSFPSRETLHF
TGTGCCAGCAGTTTCCCGTCCAGGGAGACCCTCCACTTT
>once|TRBV29-1|TRBJ1-5|-
CSVAGSSNQPQHF
TGCAGCGTGGCCGGGTCCTCAAATCAGCCCCAGCATTTT
>-|TRBV6-6|TRBJ1-1|TRBD1
CASSSGDRINTEAFF
TGTGCCAGCTCGTCAGGGGACAGGATAAACACTGAAGCTTTCTTT
>-|TRBV6-1|TRBJ1-5|-
CASSDLAESNQPQHF
TGTGCCAGCAGTGATTTGGCAGAAAGCAATCAGCCCCAGCATTTT
>-|TRBV7-9|TRBJ1-3|TRBD1
CASSLSRDRARNTIYF
TGTGCCAGCAGCTTATCCCGGGACAGGGCTAGAAACACCATATATTTT
>-|TRBV7-3|TRBJ1-1|-
CASSSTGFNEAFF
TGTGCCAGCAGCTCTACAGGGTTTAATGAAGCTTTCTTT
>-|TRBV18|TRBJ2-1|-
CASSPSGQTGAEQFF
TGTGCCAGCTCACCATCCGGACAGACTGGGGCTGAGCAGTTCTTC
>few|TRBV10-1|TRBJ2-7|TRBD2
CASSESGLAGGHYEQYF
TGCGCCAGCAGTGAGTCTGGCCTAGCGGGGGGCCACTACGAGCAGTACTTC
>-|TRBV6-1|TRBJ1-1|TRBD1
CASSDRGQPNTEAFF
TGTGCCAGCAGTGACCGGGGACAGCCGAACACTGAAGCTTTCTTT
>-|TRBV5-6|TRBJ2-7|-
CASRRDWDYEQYF
TGTGCCAGCAGGAGGGACTGGGATTACGAGCAGTACTTC
>-|TRBV9|TRBJ1-2|TRBD1
CASSAQDRGRDYGYTF
TGTGCCAGCAGCGCCCAGGACAGGGGGCGCGACTATGGCTACACCTTC
>-|TRBV14|TRBJ2-1|-
CASSQVHNEQFF
TGTGCCAGCAGCCAAGTCCACAATGAGCAGTTCTTC
>-|TRBV4-2|TRBJ1-1|-
CASSAAGGNTEAFF
TGTGCCAGCAGCGCCGCCGGGGGGAACACTGAAGCTTTCTTT
>-|TRBV5-6|TRBJ2-7|-
CASSLGTGTLQREQYF
TGTGCCAGCAGCTTAGGCACCGGGACCCTCCAAAGAGAGCAGTACTTC
>-|TRBV30|TRBJ2-5|-
CAWTGGGETQYF
TGTGCCTGGACAGGGGGAGGAGAGACCCAGTACTTC
>-|TRBV10-3|TRBJ1-5|-
CAISRGDQPQHF
TGTGCCATCTCCAGAGGGGATCAGCCCCAGCATTTT
>-|TRBV27|TRBJ2-3|TRBD1
CASSPRTGITDTQYF
TGTGCCAGCAGTCCGAGGACAGGTATCACAGATACGCAGTATTTT
>-|TRBV6-1|TRBJ2-7|-
CASSDPWRSTSYEQYF
TGTGCCAGCAGTGATCCGTGGCGATCGACCTCCTACGAGCAGTACTTC
>-|TRBV19|TRBJ2-5|TRBD2
CASQAGGTETQYF
TGTGCCAGTCAAGCGGGGGGGACGGAGACCCAGTACTTC
>-|TRBV7-9|TRBJ2-5|-
CASSLPTSGETQYF
TGTGCCAGCAGCTTACCGACTAGTGGAGAGACCCAGTACTTC
>-|TRBV19|TRBJ1-6|TRBD1
CASSTITGESPLHF
TGTGCCAGTAGTACTATCACAGGGGAATCACCCCTCCACTTT
>-|TRBV6-6|TRBJ2-3|-
CASSQYRLASTDTQYF
TGTGCCAGCAGCCAATATCGCCTTGCCAGCACAGATACGCAGTATTTT